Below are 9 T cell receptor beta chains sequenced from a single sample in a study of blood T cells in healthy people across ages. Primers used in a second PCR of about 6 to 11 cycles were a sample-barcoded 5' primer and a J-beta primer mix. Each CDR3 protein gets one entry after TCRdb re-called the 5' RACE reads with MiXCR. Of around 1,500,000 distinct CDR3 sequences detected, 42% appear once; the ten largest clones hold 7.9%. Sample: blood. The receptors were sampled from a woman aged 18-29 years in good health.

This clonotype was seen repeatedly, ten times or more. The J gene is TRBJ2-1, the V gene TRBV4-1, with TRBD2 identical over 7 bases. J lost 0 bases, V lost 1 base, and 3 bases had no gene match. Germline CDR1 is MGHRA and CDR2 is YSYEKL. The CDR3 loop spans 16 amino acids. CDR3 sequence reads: CASSQGRGSSYNEQFF. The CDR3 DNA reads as TGCGCCAGCAGCCAAGGACGCGGGAGCTCCTACAATGAGCAGTTCTTC.

CDR3 nucleotides: TGTGCCAGCACCGGGACAGGGGTATACAATGAGCAGTTCTTC. It encodes CASTGTGVYNEQFF. The chain recombines TRBV25-1 with TRBJ2-1; 10 bases are shared with TRBD1. V shed 7 bases and J 4 bases; nucleotides not matched to a gene: 4. This CDR3 has 14 residues. Germline CDR1 MGHDK, CDR2 SYGVNS.

This CDR3 reads CASSASGSLYIQYF. CDR3 DNA: TGTGCCAGCAGTGCTAGTGGGAGCCTTTACATTCAGTACTTC. The chain employs TRBV2 and TRBJ2-7; perhaps TRBD2 as D (5 bases). The tail of the sequence fits TRBJ2-4 better, so the J call may be wrong. Germline values: CDR1 SNHLY, CDR2 FYNNEI. The CDR3 is 14 residues long.

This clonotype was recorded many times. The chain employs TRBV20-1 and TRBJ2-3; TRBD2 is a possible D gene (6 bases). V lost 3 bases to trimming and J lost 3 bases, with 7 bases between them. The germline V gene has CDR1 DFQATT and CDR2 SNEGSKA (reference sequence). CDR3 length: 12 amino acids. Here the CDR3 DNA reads TGCAGTGCTAGCGGGGGTACAGATACGCAGTATTTT. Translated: CSASGGTDTQYF.

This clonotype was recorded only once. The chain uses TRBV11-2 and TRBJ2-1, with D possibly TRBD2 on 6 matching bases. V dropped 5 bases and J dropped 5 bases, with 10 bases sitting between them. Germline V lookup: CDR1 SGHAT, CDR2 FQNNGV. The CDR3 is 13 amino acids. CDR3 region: CASSARLDNEQFF. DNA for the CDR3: TGTGCCAGCAGCGCGCGACTAGACAATGAGCAGTTCTTC.

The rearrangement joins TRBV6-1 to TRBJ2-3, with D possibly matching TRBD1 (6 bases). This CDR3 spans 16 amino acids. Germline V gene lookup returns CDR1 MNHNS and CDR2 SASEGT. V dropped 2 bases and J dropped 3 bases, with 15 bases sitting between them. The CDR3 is CASSEYGTLSTDTQYF. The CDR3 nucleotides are TGTGCCAGCAGTGAATACGGGACACTGTCAACAGATACGCAGTATTTT.

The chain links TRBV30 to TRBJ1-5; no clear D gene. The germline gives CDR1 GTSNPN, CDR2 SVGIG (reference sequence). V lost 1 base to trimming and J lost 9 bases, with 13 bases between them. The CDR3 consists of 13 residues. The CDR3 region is CAWSGATGRPQHF. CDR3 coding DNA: TGTGCCTGGAGTGGGGCCACCGGGCGGCCCCAGCATTTT.

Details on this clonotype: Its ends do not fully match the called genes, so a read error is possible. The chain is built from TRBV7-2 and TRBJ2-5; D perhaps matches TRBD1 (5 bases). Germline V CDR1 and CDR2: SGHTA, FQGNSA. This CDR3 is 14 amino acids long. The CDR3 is CASSLNRYQETQYF. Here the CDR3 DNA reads TGCGCCAGCAGCCTAAACAGGTACCAAGAGACCCAGTACTTC.

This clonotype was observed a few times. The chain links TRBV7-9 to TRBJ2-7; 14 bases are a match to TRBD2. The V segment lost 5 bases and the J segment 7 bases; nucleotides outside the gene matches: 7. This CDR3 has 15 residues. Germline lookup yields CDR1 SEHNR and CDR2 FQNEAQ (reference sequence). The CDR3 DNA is TGTGCCAGCAGCCTGGGACTAGCGGGAGATGGTGAGCAGTACTTC. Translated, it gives CASSLGLAGDGEQYF.